This T cell receptor (beta chain) originates from a study of blood T cell repertoires in COVID-19. Turning to the study itself: Samples came from the United States, Italy and Spain, spanning acute and convalescent COVID-19. PBMCs, B-cell-depleted T cells, or T cells were the source of the cDNA or gDNA that made up the material.

Methods used by the authors: Amplification of reference gene primers provided the estimated nucleated cell counts. Measured with immunoSEQ multiplex PCR; TCRdb has only the in-frame clones, and not every one. Clone size and V and J calls were adopted from that table, with D and trimming inferred from the DNA. The repertoire holds about 120,000 clones, 75% to 85% seen once, with approximately 3.9% in the top ten. This CDR3 is 14 amino acids long. V lost 3 bases to trimming and J lost 2 bases, with 12 bases between them. Germline V gene data show CDR1 as DFQATT and CDR2 as SNEGSKA (reference sequence).

The rearrangement uses TRBV20-1 and TRBJ2-3; tentatively, D is TRBD1 (5 bases). This receptor was identified in a woman of 80 years or more with acute or convalescent COVID-19. The sequenced sample was peripheral blood. CDR3 loop: CSASRQWTTDTQYF. CDR3 nucleotides: TGCAGTGCTAGTAGACAGTGGACCACAGATACGCAGTATTTT.